This T cell receptor beta chain stems from a study of T cells in Graves' hyperthyroidism and ophthalmopathy. Study background: Staff took peripheral blood when the initial diagnosis was made, before any treatment began. Findings and limits, study-wide: Most thyroid clonotypes that were expanded above 0.001 also turned up in blood. In the analysis, a 13 V-J model separated ophthalmopathy from stable hyperthyroidism. It was a median around 6 months before onset that the model predicted ophthalmopathy.

Details on this clonotype: Its antigen remains unknown.

RNA transcripts provided the source from which TCR beta CDR3 regions were amplified. When the TCR CDR3 underwent first-round RT-PCR, the HTBI primer set was used. TCRdb analysed the multiplex PCR reads with MiXCR anew, one entry per CDR3 protein. The sample shows some 760,000 distinct CDR3 sequences, 14% of them seen only once. With 5 bases clipped from V and 3 bases from J, the junction kept 4 bases outside the gene matches. This CDR3 is 15 amino acids long. Germline values: CDR1 LNHDA, CDR2 SQIVND (reference sequence). Sequencing was performed on blood. The receptor's source is a woman between 18 and 29 years old with Graves' hyperthyroidism. The V and J genes are TRBV19 and TRBJ2-5, with 12 bases aligning to TRBD2. As DNA, the CDR3 is TGTGCCAGTAGTTGGACTAGCGGGACTAAAGAGACCCAGTACTTC. Translation gives CASSWTSGTKETQYF.